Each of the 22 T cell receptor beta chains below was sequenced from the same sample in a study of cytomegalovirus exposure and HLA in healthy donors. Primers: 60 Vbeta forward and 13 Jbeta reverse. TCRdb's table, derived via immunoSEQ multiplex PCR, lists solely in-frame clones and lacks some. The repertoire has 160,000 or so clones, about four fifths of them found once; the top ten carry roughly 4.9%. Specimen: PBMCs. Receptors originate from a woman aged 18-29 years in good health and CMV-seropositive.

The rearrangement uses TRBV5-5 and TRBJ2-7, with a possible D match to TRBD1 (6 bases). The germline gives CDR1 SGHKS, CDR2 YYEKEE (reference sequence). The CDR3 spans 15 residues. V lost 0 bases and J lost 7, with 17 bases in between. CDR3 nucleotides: TGTGCCAGCAGCTTGGGTGGTCAGGGGTTAGGGGAGCAGTACTTC. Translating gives CASSLGGQGLGEQYF.

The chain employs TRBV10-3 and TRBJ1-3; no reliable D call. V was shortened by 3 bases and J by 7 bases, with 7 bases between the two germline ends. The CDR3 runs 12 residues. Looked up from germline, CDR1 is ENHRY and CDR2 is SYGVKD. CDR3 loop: CAISDSWNTIYF. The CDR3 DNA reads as TGTGCCATCAGTGACAGTTGGAACACCATATATTTT.

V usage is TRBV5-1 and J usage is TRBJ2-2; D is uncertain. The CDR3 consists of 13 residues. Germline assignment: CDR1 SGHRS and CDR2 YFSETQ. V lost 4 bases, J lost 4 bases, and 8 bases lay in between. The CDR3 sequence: CASSLDGTGELFF. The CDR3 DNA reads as TGCGCCAGCAGCCTGGACGGCACCGGGGAGCTGTTTTTT.

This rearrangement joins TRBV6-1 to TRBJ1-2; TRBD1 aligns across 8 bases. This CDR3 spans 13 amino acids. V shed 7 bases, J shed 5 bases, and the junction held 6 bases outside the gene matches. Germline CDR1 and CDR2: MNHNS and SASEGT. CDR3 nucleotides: TGTGCCAGCACCAGGACAGGGCCGTATGGCTACACCTTC. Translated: CASTRTGPYGYTF.

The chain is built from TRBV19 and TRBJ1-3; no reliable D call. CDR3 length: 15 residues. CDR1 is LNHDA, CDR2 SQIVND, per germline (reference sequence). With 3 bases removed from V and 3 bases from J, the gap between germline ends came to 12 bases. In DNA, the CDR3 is TGTGCCAGTAGTATCGCGGGATTATATGGAAACACCATATATTTT. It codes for CASSIAGLYGNTIYF.

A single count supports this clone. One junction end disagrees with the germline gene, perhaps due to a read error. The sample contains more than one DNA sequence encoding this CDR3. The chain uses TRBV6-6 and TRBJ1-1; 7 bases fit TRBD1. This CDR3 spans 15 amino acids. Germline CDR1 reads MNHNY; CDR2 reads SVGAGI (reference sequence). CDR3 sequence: CASSYGQEINTEAFF. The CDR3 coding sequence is TGTGCCAGCAGCTACGGACAGGAGATAAACACTGAGGCTTTCTTT.

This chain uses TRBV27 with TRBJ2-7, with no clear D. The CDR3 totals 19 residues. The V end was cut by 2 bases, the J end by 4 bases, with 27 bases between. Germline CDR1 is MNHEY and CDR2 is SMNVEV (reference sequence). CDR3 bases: TGTGCCAGCAGTTTAAGTTCAGCAGGCTACAGCACTTTTGGGTACGAGCAGTACTTC. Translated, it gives CASSLSSAGYSTFGYEQYF.

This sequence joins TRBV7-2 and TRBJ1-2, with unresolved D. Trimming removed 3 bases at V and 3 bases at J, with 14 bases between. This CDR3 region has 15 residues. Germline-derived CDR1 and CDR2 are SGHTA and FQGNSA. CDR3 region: CASSFGLIGDYGYTF. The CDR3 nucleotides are TGTGCCAGCAGCTTCGGACTTATCGGGGACTATGGCTACACCTTC.

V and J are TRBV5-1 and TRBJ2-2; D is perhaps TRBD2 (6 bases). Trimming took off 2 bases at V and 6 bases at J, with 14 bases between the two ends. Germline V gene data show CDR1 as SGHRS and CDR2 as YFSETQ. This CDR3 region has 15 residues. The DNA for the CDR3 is TGCGCCAGCAGCTTTGGTAGACAGCGGGCCGGGGAGCTGTTTTTT. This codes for CASSFGRQRAGELFF.

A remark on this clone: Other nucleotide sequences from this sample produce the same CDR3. This CDR3 reads CATSRGGQGSNQPQHF. The CDR3 nucleotides read TGTGCCACCAGCAGAGGGGGACAGGGGAGCAATCAGCCCCAGCATTTT. The chain combines TRBV15 with TRBJ1-5; 10 nucleotides match TRBD1. Germline trimming cut 1 base from V and 1 base from J; bases unmatched to any gene: 1. CDR1 and CDR2 from the germline V gene are LNHNV and YYDKDF (reference sequence). CDR3 size: 16 residues.

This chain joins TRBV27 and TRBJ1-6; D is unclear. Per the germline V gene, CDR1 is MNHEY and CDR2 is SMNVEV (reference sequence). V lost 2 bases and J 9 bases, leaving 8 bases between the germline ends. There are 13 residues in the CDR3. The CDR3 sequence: CASSLDSGSPLHF. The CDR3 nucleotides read TGTGCCAGCAGTTTAGATAGCGGTTCACCCCTCCACTTT.

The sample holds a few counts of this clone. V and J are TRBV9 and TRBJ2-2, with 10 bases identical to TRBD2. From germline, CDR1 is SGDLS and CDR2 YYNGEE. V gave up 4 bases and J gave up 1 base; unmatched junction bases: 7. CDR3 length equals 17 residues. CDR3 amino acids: CASSLRPSGGNTGELFF. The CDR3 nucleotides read TGTGCCAGCAGCCTGAGGCCTAGCGGGGGGAACACCGGGGAGCTGTTTTTT.

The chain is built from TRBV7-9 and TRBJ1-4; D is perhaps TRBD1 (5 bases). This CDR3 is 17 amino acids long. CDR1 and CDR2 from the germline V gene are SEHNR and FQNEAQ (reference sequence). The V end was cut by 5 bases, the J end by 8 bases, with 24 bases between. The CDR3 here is CASSPTAWGGRREKLFF. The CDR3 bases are TGTGCCAGCAGCCCAACCGCTTGGGGGGGGAGGAGGGAAAAACTGTTTTTT.

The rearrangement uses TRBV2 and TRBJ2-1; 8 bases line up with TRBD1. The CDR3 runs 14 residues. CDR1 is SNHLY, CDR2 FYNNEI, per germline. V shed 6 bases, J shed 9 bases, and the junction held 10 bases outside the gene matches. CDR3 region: CASRGTGPFAEQFF. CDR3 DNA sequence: TGTGCCAGCAGGGGGACAGGACCTTTTGCTGAGCAGTTCTTC.

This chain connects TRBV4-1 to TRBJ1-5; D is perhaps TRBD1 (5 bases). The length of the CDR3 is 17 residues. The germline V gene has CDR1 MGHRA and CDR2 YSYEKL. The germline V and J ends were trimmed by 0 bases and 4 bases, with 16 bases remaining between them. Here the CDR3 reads CASSQDGGGWVNQPQHF. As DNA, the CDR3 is TGCGCCAGCAGCCAAGATGGGGGAGGGTGGGTGAATCAGCCCCAGCATTTT.

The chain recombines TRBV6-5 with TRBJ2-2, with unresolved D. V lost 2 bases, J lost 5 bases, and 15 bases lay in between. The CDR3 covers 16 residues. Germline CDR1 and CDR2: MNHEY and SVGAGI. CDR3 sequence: CASSYDGRVSTGELFF. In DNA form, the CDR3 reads TGTGCCAGCAGTTACGATGGCCGGGTTTCGACCGGGGAGCTGTTTTTT.

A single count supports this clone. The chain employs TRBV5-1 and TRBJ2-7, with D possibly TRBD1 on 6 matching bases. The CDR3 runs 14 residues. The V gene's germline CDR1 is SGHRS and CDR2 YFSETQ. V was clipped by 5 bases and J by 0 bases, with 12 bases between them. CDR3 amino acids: CASRSGQSSYEQYF. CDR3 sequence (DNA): TGCGCCAGCAGATCGGGACAAAGCTCCTACGAGCAGTACTTC.

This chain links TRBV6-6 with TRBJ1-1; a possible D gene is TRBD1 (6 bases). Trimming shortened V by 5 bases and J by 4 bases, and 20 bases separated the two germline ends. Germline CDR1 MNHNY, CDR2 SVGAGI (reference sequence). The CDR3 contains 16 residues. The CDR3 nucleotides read TGTGCCAGCAGTACCGGGGCGACGGGGGGCCCCACTGAAGCTTTCTTT. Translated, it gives CASSTGATGGPTEAFF.

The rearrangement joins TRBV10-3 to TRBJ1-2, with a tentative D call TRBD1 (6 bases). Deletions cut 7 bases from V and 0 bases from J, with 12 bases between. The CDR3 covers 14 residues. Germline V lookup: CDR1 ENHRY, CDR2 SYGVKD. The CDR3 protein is CAITMDSSNYGYTF. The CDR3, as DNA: TGTGCCATCACCATGGACAGCTCTAACTATGGCTACACCTTC.

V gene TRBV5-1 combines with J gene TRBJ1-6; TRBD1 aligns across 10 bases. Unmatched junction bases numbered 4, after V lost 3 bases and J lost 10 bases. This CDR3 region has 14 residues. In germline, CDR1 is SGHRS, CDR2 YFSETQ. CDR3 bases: TGCGCCAGCAGCTGGGACAGGGGCCGCTCACCCCTCCACTTT. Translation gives CASSWDRGRSPLHF.

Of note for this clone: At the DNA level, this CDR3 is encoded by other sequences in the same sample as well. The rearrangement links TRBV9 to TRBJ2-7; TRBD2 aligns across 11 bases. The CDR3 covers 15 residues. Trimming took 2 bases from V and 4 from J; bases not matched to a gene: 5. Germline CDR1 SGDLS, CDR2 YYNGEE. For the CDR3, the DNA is TGTGCCAGCAGCGTCGATAGCGGGGGGGCTTACGAGCAGTACTTC. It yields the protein CASSVDSGGAYEQYF. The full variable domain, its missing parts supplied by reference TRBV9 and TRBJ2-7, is DSGVTQTPKHLITATGQRVTLRCSPRSGDLSVYWYQQSLDQGLQFLIQYYNGEERAKGNILERFSAQQFPDLHSELNLSSLELGDSALYFCASSVDSGGAYEQYFGPGTRLTVT.

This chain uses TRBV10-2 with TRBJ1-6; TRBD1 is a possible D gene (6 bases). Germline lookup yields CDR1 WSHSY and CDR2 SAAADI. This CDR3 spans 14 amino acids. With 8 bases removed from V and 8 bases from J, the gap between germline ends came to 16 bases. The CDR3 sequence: CASYEQGMDSPLHF. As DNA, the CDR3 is TGCGCCAGCTACGAGCAGGGGATGGATTCACCCCTCCACTTT.